The entry below gives a single T cell receptor (beta chain) sequence along with its context. This specimen belongs to a study of blood T cell repertoires in COVID-19. Study-level background: There were acute and convalescent COVID-19 samples, and they came from the United States, Italy and Spain. The cDNA or gDNA used as material had been derived from T cells, B-cell-depleted T cells, or PBMCs.

CDR3 length: 14 amino acids. Germline V gives CDR1 SNHLY, CDR2 FYNNEI. V lost 11 bases, J lost 0 bases, and 14 bases lay in between. Repertoires were generated with immunoSEQ multiplex PCR, while TCRdb's copy carries only in-frame clones and drops some. The sample consists of about 300,000 clones, more than 70% of them appearing once. What was sequenced was peripheral blood. The J gene is TRBJ1-3, the V gene TRBV2; possibly TRBD1 for D (5 bases). This TCR was sampled from a woman aged 25 to 45 who had recovered from COVID-19. CDR3 nucleotides: TGTGCCCCCGCCAGGGCAAACTCTGGAAACACCATATATTTT. Its protein is CAPARANSGNTIYF.